This paragraph covers one T cell receptor beta chain sequence. Its antigen is as yet unknown. The data stem from a study of regulatory T cells in long-lasting Graves disease. Whole-study findings and limits: Because few samples were included, accuracy may have been lower. It was in persistent disease that TRBV28, TRBJ1-2 and TRBJ2-5 were favored.

The authors built TCR beta libraries using iRepertoire HTBI primers and Arm-PCR of CDR3 regions. Original methodology: Samples revealed 60 to 70 TRBV and over twelve TRBJ segments. TCRdb itself ran the multiplex PCR reads through MiXCR, one entry per CDR3 protein. The V and J calls and clone size are TCRdb's, not the authors'. The sample consists of about 380,000 distinct CDR3 sequences, roughly 15% of them appearing once. CDR3 length: 16 residues. In germline, CDR1 is PRHDT, CDR2 FYEKMQ (reference sequence). Noted time point: newly diagnosed GD, antithyroid drugs for less than 3 months. The TCR library was made from RNA extracted from PBMCs. Patient provenance is recorded as an endocrinology department in Xi'an, China.

This clonotype was obtained from a female donor with Graves disease. The chain links TRBV13 to TRBJ2-1; 8 bases are a match to TRBD2. The J call may be mistaken, given a closer DNA end match to TRBJ2-5. The sequencing here drew on peripheral blood mononuclear cells (PBMCs), taken at new diagnosis, from a patient treated with antithyroid drugs. The CDR3, as DNA: TGTGCCAGCAGCTTAACCGCGGCGGGGGGCCCAGAGACCCAGTACTTC. Its translation: CASSLTAAGGPETQYF.